The sequence of this T cell receptor (beta chain) was determined in a study of CD8+ T cells in alopecia areata. Background on the study: Severity among treated patients was scored by the percentage of scalp area affected.

Overall study results and limits: In scalp, tofacitinib significantly decreased clonality and expanded CD8+ clones among the top 100. The study also sequences resident alphabeta T cells of normal skin in scalp samples. Throughout tofacitinib, many expanded lesional clones continued to persist in scalp and blood.

With regard to this clone: Antigen unknown.

Germline CDR1 is SEHNR and CDR2 is FQNEAQ (reference sequence). Trimming left V 0 bases short and J 0 bases short, with 11 bases between. This CDR3 is 16 amino acids long. Sequencing relied on a cDNA template that was reverse transcribed from extracted RNA. Sequenced by immunoSEQ multiplex PCR; TCRdb stores in-frame clones only, minus some. Here the sample spans under 350,000 clones, 55% to 70% being singletons. Treatment denoted: oral pan-JAK inhibitor, 5-10 mg twice daily. The rearrangement uses TRBV7-9 and TRBJ2-5; D remains ambiguous. The receptor was isolated from a human donor with alopecia areata. The sequences come from CD4+ T cells sorted from blood, collected at week 24, from a patient treated with tofacitinib. Written as DNA, the CDR3 is TGTGCCAGCAGCTTAGCCTACACCAGGTACCAAGAGACCCAGTACTTC. Encoded protein: CASSLAYTRYQETQYF.